The 16 T cell receptor beta chains below all came from one sample that was sequenced in a study of T-cell reconstitution after alpha-beta-depleted transplantation in children. For TCRbeta, the library was prepared with unique molecular identifiers. Each CDR3 protein is one row after TCRdb ran MiXCR on the PCR reads. The sample includes some 390,000 distinct CDR3 sequences, roughly 20% of them seen just once. The specimen was PBMCs from the stem cell graft donor, collected from the stem cell graft. The receptors stem from a human donor who donated a stem cell graft to a child with acute myeloid leukemia.

This clonotype was recorded a few times. The chain has TRBV20-1 and TRBJ2-1; tentatively, D is TRBD2 (6 bases). This CDR3 has 13 amino acids. Germline assignment: CDR1 DFQATT and CDR2 SNEGSKA (reference sequence). V gave up 1 base and J gave up 3 bases, with 7 bases separating them. CDR3: CSARVGSYNEQFF. The CDR3 region has the DNA TGCAGTGCTAGAGTCGGGAGCTACAATGAGCAGTTCTTC.

This clonotype was counted only a few times. The genes are TRBV11-2 and TRBJ2-1; D may be TRBD1 (6 bases). CDR1 SGHAT and CDR2 FQNNGV come from the germline V gene. The CDR3 runs 14 residues. The V end lost 5 bases, the J end lost 1 base, and 9 bases lay between the germline ends. The CDR3 sequence is CASSAQGSYNEQFF. In DNA form, the CDR3 reads TGTGCCAGCAGCGCACAGGGATCCTACAATGAGCAGTTCTTC.

This clonotype was picked up a small number of times. The genes are TRBV14 and TRBJ2-1, with D unclear. Germline CDR1 reads SGHDN; CDR2 reads FVKESK. The CDR3 is made up of 14 amino acids. Trimming cost V 6 bases and J 3 bases, with 12 bases left between them. CDR3 nucleotide sequence: TGTGCCAGCAGAAGGGCTGGATTCTACAATGAGCAGTTCTTC. The encoded protein is CASRRAGFYNEQFF.

Ten or more counts support this clonotype. For the CDR3, the DNA is TGTGCCAGCAGGACTAGCGGTCGACTCTACGAGCAGTACTTC. This translates into CASRTSGRLYEQYF. V gene TRBV6-1 combines with J gene TRBJ2-7, with TRBD2 matching over 9 bases. Germline assignment: CDR1 MNHNS and CDR2 SASEGT. This CDR3 comprises 14 residues. V was clipped by 6 bases and J by 3 bases; unmatched bases: 6.

The J gene is TRBJ2-1, the V gene TRBV11-2; a possible D gene is TRBD1 (6 bases). Deletions cut 6 bases from V and 8 bases from J, with 20 bases between. The CDR3 has 15 amino acids. CDR1 SGHAT and CDR2 FQNNGV come from the germline V gene. CDR3 protein: CASRPSVGRGHEQFF. CDR3 DNA: TGTGCCAGCAGGCCTTCTGTCGGCAGGGGTCATGAGCAGTTCTTC.

This clonotype was detected ten times or more. J is TRBJ2-5 and V is TRBV9, with D perhaps matching TRBD1 (5 bases). Germline CDR1 is SGDLS and CDR2 is YYNGEE. The CDR3 totals 13 residues. Trimming left V 2 bases short and J 1 base short, with 6 bases between. The CDR3 region has the DNA TGTGCCAGCAGCGTTACAGGCCAAGAGACCCAGTACTTC. It is translated as CASSVTGQETQYF. The full variable domain, completed using reference TRBV9 and TRBJ2-5, is DSGVTQTPKHLITATGQRVTLRCSPRSGDLSVYWYQQSLDQGLQFLIQYYNGEERAKGNILERFSAQQFPDLHSELNLSSLELGDSALYFCASSVTGQETQYFGPGTRLLVL.

The chain employs TRBV7-2 and TRBJ2-3; a possible D gene is TRBD2 (5 bases). CDR3 length equals 14 residues. V was shortened by 1 base and J by 4 bases, with 9 bases between the two germline ends. Germline values: CDR1 SGHTA, CDR2 FQGNSA. The CDR3 reads CASSLERESDTQYF. The CDR3 DNA reads TGTGCCAGCAGCTTAGAGAGGGAATCAGATACGCAGTATTTT.

This rearrangement joins TRBV5-5 to TRBJ1-1, with TRBD1 matching over 8 bases. V was clipped by 4 bases and J by 5 bases; unmatched bases: 16. The CDR3 runs to 17 residues. Per germline, CDR1 SGHKS and CDR2 YYEKEE (reference sequence). The CDR3 sequence: CASSPARSRGQGTEAFF. CDR3 DNA: TGTGCCAGCAGCCCGGCCCGTAGCAGGGGGCAGGGAACTGAAGCTTTCTTT. The full variable domain, rest sourced from reference TRBV5-5 and TRBJ1-1, is DAGVTQSPTHLIKTRGQQVTLRCSPISGHKSVSWYQQVLGQGPQFIFQYYEKEERGRGNFPDRFSARQFPNYSSELNVNALLLGDSALYLCASSPARSRGQGTEAFFGQGTRLTVV.

The rearrangement links TRBV5-1 to TRBJ2-1; TRBD2 is a possible D gene (6 bases). Germline-derived CDR1 and CDR2 are SGHRS and YFSETQ. Trimming left V 6 bases short and J 4 bases short, with 20 bases between. The CDR3 sequence is 16 residues long. The CDR3 nucleotides are TGCGCCAGCAACCAGTCCCCGGGACTGATTTACAATGAGCAGTTCTTC. This codes for CASNQSPGLIYNEQFF.

This clonotype was observed at least ten times. The chain joins TRBV29-1 to TRBJ2-1; D remains ambiguous. Per the germline V gene, CDR1 is SQVTM and CDR2 is ANQGSEA. The CDR3 runs to 13 residues. Trimming stripped 3 bases from V and 3 bases from J, with 9 bases between. CDR3 sequence reads: CSVDTDHYNEQFF. DNA for the CDR3: TGCAGCGTTGACACGGACCACTACAATGAGCAGTTCTTC.

The table lists this clonotype with many counts. CDR3 coding DNA: TGTGCCAGCAGCTACGGACTAGCGGTCAATGAGCAGTTCTTC. Its protein is CASSYGLAVNEQFF. The V call is TRBV27, the J call TRBJ2-1; 10 positions match TRBD2. This CDR3 is 14 amino acids long. J gave up 6 bases and V 6 bases, and 5 bases lay outside the gene matches. The germline CDR1 and CDR2 sequences are MNHEY and SMNVEV (reference sequence).

This chain links TRBV12-3 or TRBV12-4 with TRBJ1-2, with TRBD1 as a possible D gene (5 bases). The V gene lost 7 bases and the J gene lost 3 bases, with 18 bases spanning the gap. The CDR3 spans 15 residues. As DNA, the CDR3 is TGTGCCAGCAACCCTGGGGGAGTCCCTTACTATGGCTACACCTTC. Its translation is CASNPGGVPYYGYTF.

At least ten counts were recorded for this clonotype. V gene TRBV10-3 combines with J gene TRBJ2-5, with D hard to call. The germline V gene has CDR1 ENHRY and CDR2 SYGVKD. The ends were cut back, 3 bases at V and 1 base at J, with 15 bases in the middle. This CDR3 is built from 16 residues. CDR3 coding DNA: TGTGCCATCAGTGATGGTAGCACGACCAGCCAAGAGACCCAGTACTTC. It codes for CAISDGSTTSQETQYF.

This clonotype has a handful of counts. CDR3 sequence: CSVALNRNEKLFF. The CDR3 DNA follows: TGCAGCGTCGCCCTGAACCGTAATGAAAAACTGTTTTTT. The chain joins TRBV29-1 to TRBJ1-4; D uncertain. Germline loops: CDR1 SQVTM, CDR2 ANQGSEA. The CDR3 consists of 13 residues. Trimming left V 6 bases short and J 4 bases short, with 12 bases between.

This clonotype has a handful of counts. The chain couples TRBV7-2 to TRBJ2-4; no reliable D call. Trimming left V 0 bases short and J 0 bases short, with 6 bases between. The CDR3 extends over 15 amino acids. The germline gives CDR1 SGHTA, CDR2 FQGNSA. The CDR3 sequence is CASSLAVLAKNIQYF. CDR3 coding DNA: TGTGCCAGCAGCTTAGCAGTACTAGCCAAAAACATTCAGTACTTC. The variable domain in full, with the rest retrieved from reference TRBV7-2 and TRBJ2-4, is GAGVSQSPSNKVTEKGKDVELRCDPISGHTALYWYRQSLGQGLEFLIYFQGNSAPDKSGLPSDRFSAERTGGSVSTLTIQRTQQEDSAVYLCASSLAVLAKNIQYFGAGTRLSVL.

This clonotype was seen ten or more times. The chain links TRBV28 to TRBJ2-1, with TRBD1 matching over 10 bases. This CDR3 spans 15 amino acids. V shed 7 bases, J shed 5 bases, and the junction held 8 bases outside the gene matches. CDR1 is MDHEN, CDR2 SYDVKM, per germline. CDR3 coding DNA: TGTGCCAGCACCTTGGACAGGGGGTCGAACAATGAGCAGTTCTTC. It is translated as CASTLDRGSNNEQFF.